This is a list of T cell receptor beta chains from one sample in a study of blood T cell repertoires in COVID-19. Generated by immunoSEQ multiplex PCR, the TCRdb table keeps only in-frame clones and is missing some. This sample has roughly 140,000 clones, with about 84% found just once. The source material was PBMCs or T cells enriched from blood (not recorded which). The source of these receptors is a young woman who had been exposed to COVID-19. Each CDR3 is given with its conserved first and last residue. D genes are given only for firm matches. Some rows have no size entry. The others give once, few or many, or a class for an expanded clone.

D gene	J gene	V gene	clone size	CDR3 DNA	CDR3 protein
TRBD2	TRBJ2-7	TRBV9	NA	TGTGCCAGCAGCGTGACTAGCGGGAACTACGAGCAGTACTTC	CASSVTSGNYEQYF
NA	TRBJ2-2	TRBV7-6	few	TGTGCCAGCAGCTTACTTTCTGGCGCGTGGGCCGGGGGGAACACCGGGGAGCTGTTTTTT	CASSLLSGAWAGGNTGELFF
NA	TRBJ1-2	TRBV7-2	NA	TGTGCCAGCAGCTTAGAGACAGCCACCAACTATGGCTACACCTTC	CASSLETATNYGYTF
TRBD1	TRBJ1-2	TRBV6-1	NA	TGTGCCAGCAGTGACGGGACAGGGAGTAGCTATGGCTACACCTTC	CASSDGTGSSYGYTF
TRBD1	TRBJ2-7	TRBV6-5	NA	TGTGCCAGCAGTAACGGGCAGGGGGCTTCCTACGAGCAGTACTTC	CASSNGQGASYEQYF
NA	TRBJ1-3	TRBV9	NA	TGTGCCAGCAGCCCGCGGCGAGAGAACACCATATATTTT	CASSPRRENTIYF
NA	TRBJ1-5	TRBV27	NA	TGTGCCAGCAGCCTGGGGCTGTATCAGCCCCAGCATTTT	CASSLGLYQPQHF
NA	TRBJ1-1	TRBV19	NA	TGTGCCAGTAGTATGGGGGCTCGTGAAGCTTTCTTT	CASSMGAREAFF
NA	TRBJ1-5	TRBV27	NA	TGTGCCAGCAGTTTAGTGGGGGCGGCCCAGCCCCAGCATTTT	CASSLVGAAQPQHF
TRBD1	TRBJ1-1	TRBV3-1/TRBV3-2	NA	TGTGCCAGCAGCCATCGCAGACAGGGGGCTGAAGCTTTCTTT	CASSHRRQGAEAFF
TRBD1	TRBJ2-7	TRBV5-8	NA	TGTGCCAGCAGCTTCGGGACAGAGACTTACGAGCAGTACTTC	CASSFGTETYEQYF
NA	TRBJ1-4	TRBV9	few	TGTGCCAGCAGCCCAAGACAGGTTGGGGAAAAACTGTTTTTT	CASSPRQVGEKLFF
TRBD2	TRBJ2-3	TRBV6-4	NA	TGTGCCAGCAGTGACACGCCTGGGAGCGGGAGCGCAGATACGCAGTATTTT	CASSDTPGSGSADTQYF
TRBD1	TRBJ2-6	TRBV5-4	NA	TGTGCCAGCAGCCAGCAGACAGGGGGACCCTCTGGGGCCAACGTCCTGACTTTC	CASSQQTGGPSGANVLTF
NA	TRBJ2-7	TRBV5-1	many	TGCGCCAGCAGCGGAACACTAGACAGGCCCTACGAGCAGTACTTC	CASSGTLDRPYEQYF
NA	TRBJ1-6	TRBV7-9	NA	TGTGCCAGCAGCTTAGGACAGGCAAGAAATTCACCCCTCCACTTT	CASSLGQARNSPLHF
NA	TRBJ2-1	TRBV6-1	NA	TGTGCCAGCAGTGAAGCGAGGCTAGATAACTTCTTC	CASSEARLDNFF
TRBD1	TRBJ2-1	TRBV4-3	NA	TGCGCCAGCAGCCAAGATTCCTGGGCAGGGGGAGCTGAGCAGTTCTTC	CASSQDSWAGGAEQFF
TRBD2	TRBJ2-5	TRBV12-5	NA	TGTGCTAGTGGTTTGGGACTAGCGGGAGGGTACCAAGAGACCCAGTACTTC	CASGLGLAGGYQETQYF
TRBD2	TRBJ2-1	TRBV3-1/TRBV3-2	NA	TGTGCCAGCAGCCAAGAGAATCGGACTAGCGGGAGCCGCTCCTACAATGAGCAGTTCTTC	CASSQENRTSGSRSYNEQFF
TRBD1	TRBJ1-3	TRBV6-2/TRBV6-3	NA	TGTGCCAGCAGTTACCCCAGGGGGTCTGGAAACACCATATATTTT	CASSYPRGSGNTIYF
TRBD1	TRBJ2-7	TRBV25-1	NA	TGTGCCAGCAGTGAATTGGGGACAGGCCACGAGCAGTACTTC	CASSELGTGHEQYF
NA	TRBJ1-2	TRBV16	NA	TGTGCCAGCAGCCAATTTTCGGGGGTAGGCTACACCTTC	CASSQFSGVGYTF
TRBD2	TRBJ2-3	TRBV2	NA	TGTGCCAGCAGTGAGGGACTAGCGGGCACAGATACGCAGTATTTT	CASSEGLAGTDTQYF
NA	TRBJ1-1	TRBV25-1	NA	TGTGCCAGCAAAGCCCGGGAGAACACTGAAGCTTTCTTT	CASKARENTEAFF
NA	TRBJ1-1	TRBV3-1/TRBV3-2	NA	TGTGCCAGCAGCCAAGAACAGGTACTGAACACTGAAGCTTTCTTT	CASSQEQVLNTEAFF
TRBD1	TRBJ2-7	TRBV28	NA	TGTGCCAGCACCTGGGACAGGATTCCCTACGAGCAGTACTTC	CASTWDRIPYEQYF
TRBD2	TRBJ2-1	TRBV29-1	NA	TGCAGCGTTGACGGACTAGCGTTATACAATGAGCAGTTCTTC	CSVDGLALYNEQFF
TRBD1	TRBJ1-2	TRBV19	NA	TGTGCCAGTAGTATCGACAGGGGCTCACATGGCTACACCTTC	CASSIDRGSHGYTF
TRBD1	TRBJ2-3	TRBV7-8	NA	TGTGCCAGCAGCCCGAGACAGGGGGCGCGAACAGATACGCAGTATTTT	CASSPRQGARTDTQYF
TRBD2	TRBJ2-1	TRBV29-1	NA	TGCAGCGTTGATCGGGACTACCACTACAATGAGCAGTTCTTC	CSVDRDYHYNEQFF